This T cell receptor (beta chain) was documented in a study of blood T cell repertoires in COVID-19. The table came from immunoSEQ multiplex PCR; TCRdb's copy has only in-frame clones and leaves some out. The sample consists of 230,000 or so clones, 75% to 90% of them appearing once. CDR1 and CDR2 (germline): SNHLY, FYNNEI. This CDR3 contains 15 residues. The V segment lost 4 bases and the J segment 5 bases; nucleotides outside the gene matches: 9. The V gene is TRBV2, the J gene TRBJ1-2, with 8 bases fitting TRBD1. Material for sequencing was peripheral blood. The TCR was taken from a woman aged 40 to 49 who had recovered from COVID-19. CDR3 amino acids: CASSGGQAVRYGYTF. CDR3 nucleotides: TGTGCCAGCAGTGGGGGACAGGCAGTTAGGTATGGCTACACCTTC.